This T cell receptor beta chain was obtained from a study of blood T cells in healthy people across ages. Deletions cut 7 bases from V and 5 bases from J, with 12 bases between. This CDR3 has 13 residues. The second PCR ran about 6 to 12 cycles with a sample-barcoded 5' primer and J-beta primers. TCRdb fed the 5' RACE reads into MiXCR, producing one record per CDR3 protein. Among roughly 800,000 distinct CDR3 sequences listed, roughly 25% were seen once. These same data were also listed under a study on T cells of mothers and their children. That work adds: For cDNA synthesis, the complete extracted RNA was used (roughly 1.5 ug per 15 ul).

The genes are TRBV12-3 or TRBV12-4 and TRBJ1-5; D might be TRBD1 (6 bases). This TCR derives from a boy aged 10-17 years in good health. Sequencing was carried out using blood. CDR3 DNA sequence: TGTGCCAGCACATCGACAGGTGATCAGCCCCAGCATTTT. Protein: CASTSTGDQPQHF.